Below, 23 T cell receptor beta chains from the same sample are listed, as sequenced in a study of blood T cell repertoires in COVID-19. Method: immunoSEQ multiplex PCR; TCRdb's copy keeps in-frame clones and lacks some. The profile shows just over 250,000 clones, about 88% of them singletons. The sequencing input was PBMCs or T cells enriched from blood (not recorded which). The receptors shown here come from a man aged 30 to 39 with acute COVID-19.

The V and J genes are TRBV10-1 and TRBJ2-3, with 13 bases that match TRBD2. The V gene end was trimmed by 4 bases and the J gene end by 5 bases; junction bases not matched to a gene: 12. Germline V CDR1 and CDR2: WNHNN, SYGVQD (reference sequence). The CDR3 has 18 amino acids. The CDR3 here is CASSGPGLAGKWVDTQYF. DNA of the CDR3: TGCGCCAGCAGTGGCCCGGGACTAGCGGGGAAATGGGTAGATACGCAGTATTTT.

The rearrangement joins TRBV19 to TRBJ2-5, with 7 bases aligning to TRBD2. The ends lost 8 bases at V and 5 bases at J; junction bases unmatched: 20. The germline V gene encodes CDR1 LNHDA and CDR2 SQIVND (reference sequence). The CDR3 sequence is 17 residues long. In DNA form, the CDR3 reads TGTGCCAGTTCCCTGGGTAGGCGCGGGAGCACTCGGGAGACCCAGTACTTC. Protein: CASSLGRRGSTRETQYF.

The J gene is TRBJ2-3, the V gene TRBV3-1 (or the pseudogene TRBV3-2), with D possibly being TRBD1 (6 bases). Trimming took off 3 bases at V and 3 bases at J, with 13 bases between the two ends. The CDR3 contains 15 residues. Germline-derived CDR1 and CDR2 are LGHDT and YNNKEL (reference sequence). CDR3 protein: CASSHVTGLTDTQYF. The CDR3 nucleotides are TGTGCCAGCAGCCATGTGACAGGCCTTACAGATACGCAGTATTTT.

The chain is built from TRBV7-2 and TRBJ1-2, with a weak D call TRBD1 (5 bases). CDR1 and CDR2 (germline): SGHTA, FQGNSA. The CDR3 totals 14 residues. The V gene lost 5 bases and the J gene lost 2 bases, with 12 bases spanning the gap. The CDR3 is CASSGHSGNYGYTF. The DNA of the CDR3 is TGTGCCAGCAGCGGACACTCAGGGAACTATGGCTACACCTTC. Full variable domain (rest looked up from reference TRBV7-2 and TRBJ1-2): GAGVSQSPSNKVTEKGKDVELRCDPISGHTALYWYRQSLGQGLEFLIYFQGNSAPDKSGLPSDRFSAERTGGSVSTLTIQRTQQEDSAVYLCASSGHSGNYGYTFGSGTRLTVV.

The CDR3, as DNA: TGTGCCAGCAGCGCCCGGGGACTAGCGGGAGGAGGAACCGGGGAGCTGTTTTTT. Its translation is CASSARGLAGGGTGELFF. The chain is built from TRBV7-3 and TRBJ2-2; 15 bases are shared with TRBD2. The CDR3 sequence is 18 residues long. V was pared by 5 bases and J by 5 bases, with 9 bases of the junction left unmatched. Germline V gene lookup returns CDR1 SGHTA and CDR2 FQGTGA. The complete variable domain, with remaining parts taken from reference TRBV7-3 and TRBJ2-2, reads GAGVSQTPSNKVTEKGKYVELRCDPISGHTALYWYRQSLGQGPEFLIYFQGTGAADDSGLPNDRFFAVRPEGSVSTLKIQRTERGDSAVYLCASSARGLAGGGTGELFFGEGSRLTVL.

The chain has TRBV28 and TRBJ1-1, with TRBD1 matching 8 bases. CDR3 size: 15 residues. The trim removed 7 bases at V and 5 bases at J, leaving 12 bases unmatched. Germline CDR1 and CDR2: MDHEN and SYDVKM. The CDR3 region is CASMTGAPPGTEAFF. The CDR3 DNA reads TGTGCCAGCATGACAGGGGCCCCGCCGGGGACTGAAGCTTTCTTT.

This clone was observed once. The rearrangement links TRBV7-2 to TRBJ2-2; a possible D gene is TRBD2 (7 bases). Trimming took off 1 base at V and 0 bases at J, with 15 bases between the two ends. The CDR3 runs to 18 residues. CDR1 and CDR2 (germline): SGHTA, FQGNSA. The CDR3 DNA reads TGTGCCAGCAGCTTAGAGCCGGGGGGCCTCGCGAACACCGGGGAGCTGTTTTTT. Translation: CASSLEPGGLANTGELFF.

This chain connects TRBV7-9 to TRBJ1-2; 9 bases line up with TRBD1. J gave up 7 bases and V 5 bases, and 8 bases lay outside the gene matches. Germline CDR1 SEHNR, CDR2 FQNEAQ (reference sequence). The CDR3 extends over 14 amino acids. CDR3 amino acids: CASSPPDRGRGYTF. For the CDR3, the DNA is TGTGCCAGCAGCCCGCCGGACAGGGGACGTGGCTACACCTTC.

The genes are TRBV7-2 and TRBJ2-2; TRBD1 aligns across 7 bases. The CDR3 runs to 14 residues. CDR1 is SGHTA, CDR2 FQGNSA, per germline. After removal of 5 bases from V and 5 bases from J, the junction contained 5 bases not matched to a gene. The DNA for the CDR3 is TGTGCCAGCAGCACCCACAGGGGAACCGGGGAGCTGTTTTTT. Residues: CASSTHRGTGELFF.

The CDR3 region is CASSLGTRLTEAFF. CDR3 sequence (DNA): TGTGCCAGCAGTCTTGGAACGAGGTTGACTGAAGCTTTCTTT. The chain has TRBV28 and TRBJ1-1; D is unresolved. Trimming left V 5 bases short and J 5 bases short, with 15 bases between. CDR3 length equals 14 residues. Germline V gives CDR1 MDHEN, CDR2 SYDVKM.

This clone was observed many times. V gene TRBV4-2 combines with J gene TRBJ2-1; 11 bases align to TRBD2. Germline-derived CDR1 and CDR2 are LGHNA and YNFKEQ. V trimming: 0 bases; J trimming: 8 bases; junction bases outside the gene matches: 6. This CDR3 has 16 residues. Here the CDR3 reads CASSQEVAGGPDEQFF. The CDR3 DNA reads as TGTGCCAGCAGCCAAGAGGTAGCGGGGGGGCCCGATGAGCAGTTCTTC.

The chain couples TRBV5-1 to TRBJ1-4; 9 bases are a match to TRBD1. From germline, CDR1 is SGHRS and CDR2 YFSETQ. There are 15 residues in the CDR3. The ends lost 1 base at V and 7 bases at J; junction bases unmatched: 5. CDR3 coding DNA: TGCGCCAGCAGCTTGAGGGACAGGGAGGTTGAAAAACTGTTTTTT. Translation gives CASSLRDREVEKLFF.

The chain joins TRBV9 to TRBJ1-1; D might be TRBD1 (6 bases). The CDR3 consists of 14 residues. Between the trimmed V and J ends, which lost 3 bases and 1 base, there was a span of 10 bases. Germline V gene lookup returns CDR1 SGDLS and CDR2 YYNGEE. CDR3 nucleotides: TGTGCCAGCAGCGGGTGGGGGCAGAACACTGAAGCTTTCTTT. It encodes CASSGWGQNTEAFF.

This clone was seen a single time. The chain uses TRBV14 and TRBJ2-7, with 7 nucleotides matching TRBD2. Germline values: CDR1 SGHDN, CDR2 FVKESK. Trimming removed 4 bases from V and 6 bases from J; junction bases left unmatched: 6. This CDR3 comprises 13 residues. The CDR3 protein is CASSPGRNSEQYV. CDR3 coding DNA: TGTGCCAGCAGCCCCGGGAGGAATAGCGAGCAGTACGTC.

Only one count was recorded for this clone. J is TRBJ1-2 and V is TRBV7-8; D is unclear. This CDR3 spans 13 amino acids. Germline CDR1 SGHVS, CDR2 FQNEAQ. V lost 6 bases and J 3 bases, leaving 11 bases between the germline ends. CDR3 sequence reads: CASRSFGDYGYTF. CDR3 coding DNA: TGTGCCAGCAGATCTTTCGGGGACTATGGCTACACCTTC.

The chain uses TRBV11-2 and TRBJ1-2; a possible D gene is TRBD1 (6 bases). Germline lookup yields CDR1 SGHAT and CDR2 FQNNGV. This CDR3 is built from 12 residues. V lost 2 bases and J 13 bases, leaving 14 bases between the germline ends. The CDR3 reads CASSLNRALITF. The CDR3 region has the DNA TGTGCCAGCAGCTTAAACAGGGCCTTAATCACCTTC.

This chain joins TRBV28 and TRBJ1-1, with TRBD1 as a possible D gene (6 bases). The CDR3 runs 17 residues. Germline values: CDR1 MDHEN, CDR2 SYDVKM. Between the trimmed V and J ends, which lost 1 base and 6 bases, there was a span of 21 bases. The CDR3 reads CASSLLPGGGGGSEAFF. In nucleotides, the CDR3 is TGTGCCAGCAGTTTATTGCCAGGCGGGGGGGGCGGTTCTGAAGCTTTCTTT.

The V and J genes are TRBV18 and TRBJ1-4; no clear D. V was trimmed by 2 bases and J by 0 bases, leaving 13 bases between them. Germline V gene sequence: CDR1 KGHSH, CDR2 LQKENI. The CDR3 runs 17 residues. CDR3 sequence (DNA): TGTGCCAGCTCACCAGTACGGCAGGCCGCAACTAATGAAAAACTGTTTTTT. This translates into CASSPVRQAATNEKLFF.

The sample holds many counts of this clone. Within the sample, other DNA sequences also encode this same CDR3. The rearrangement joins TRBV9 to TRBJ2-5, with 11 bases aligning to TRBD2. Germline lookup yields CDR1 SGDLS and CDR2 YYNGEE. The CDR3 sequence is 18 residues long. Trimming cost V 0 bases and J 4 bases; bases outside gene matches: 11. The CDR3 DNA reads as TGTGCCAGCAGCGTAGTCCCTTCGACTAGCGGGGTGGGAGAGACCCAGTACTTC. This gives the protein CASSVVPSTSGVGETQYF. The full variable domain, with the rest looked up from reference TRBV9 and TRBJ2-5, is DSGVTQTPKHLITATGQRVTLRCSPRSGDLSVYWYQQSLDQGLQFLIQYYNGEERAKGNILERFSAQQFPDLHSELNLSSLELGDSALYFCASSVVPSTSGVGETQYFGPGTRLLVL.

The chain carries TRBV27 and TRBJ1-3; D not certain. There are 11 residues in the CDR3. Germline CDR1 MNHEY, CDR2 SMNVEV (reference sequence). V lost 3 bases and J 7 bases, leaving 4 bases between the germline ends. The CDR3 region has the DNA TGTGCCAGCAGTTTCGGTAACACCATATATTTT. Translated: CASSFGNTIYF.

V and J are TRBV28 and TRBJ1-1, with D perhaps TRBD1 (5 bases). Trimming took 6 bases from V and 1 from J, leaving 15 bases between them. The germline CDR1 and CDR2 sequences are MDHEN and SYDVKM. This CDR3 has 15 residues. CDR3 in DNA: TGTGCCAGCAGGGTATCCGGGACTCAGAACACTGAAGCTTTCTTT. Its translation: CASRVSGTQNTEAFF.

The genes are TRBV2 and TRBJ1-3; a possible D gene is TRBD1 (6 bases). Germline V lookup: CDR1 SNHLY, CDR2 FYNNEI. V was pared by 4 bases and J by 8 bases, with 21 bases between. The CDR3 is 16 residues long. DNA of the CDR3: TGTGCCAGCAGTGGTGAACAGGGAAGGCCCGGAGACACCATATATTTT. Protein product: CASSGEQGRPGDTIYF.

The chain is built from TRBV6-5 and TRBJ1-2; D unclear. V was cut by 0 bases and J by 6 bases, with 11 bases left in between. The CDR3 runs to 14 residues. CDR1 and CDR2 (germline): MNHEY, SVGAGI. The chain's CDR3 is CASSYSGRKDGYTF. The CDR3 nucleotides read TGTGCCAGCAGTTACTCGGGCAGAAAGGATGGCTACACCTTC.